This is a list of T cell receptor beta chains from one sample in a study of spatial heterogeneity in lung cancer. TCRdb redid the calling of the 5' RACE reads with MiXCR, one entry per CDR3 protein. The sample lists some 44,000 distinct CDR3 sequences, roughly 13% seen once, with around three fifths in the top ten. The starting material was PBMCs, obtained at surgery. These receptors all come from a male donor with early-stage non-small cell lung cancer. Each CDR3 is given with its conserved first and last residue. Fields, in order: V gene, J gene, clone size, D gene, CDR3 length, CDR3 protein, CDR3 DNA. The D gene is left open where the match is weak. Only some rows state a clone size, as once, few, many or a class for expanded clones.

TRBV11-2	TRBJ1-2	few	NA	12	CASSEQADGYTF	TGTGCCAGCAGCGAACAGGCCGATGGCTACACCTTC
TRBV6-5	TRBJ2-7	many	TRBD1	15	CASSSGRDSSYEQYF	TGTGCCAGCAGTAGCGGCCGGGACAGCTCCTACGAGCAGTACTTC
TRBV24-1	TRBJ1-1	NA	NA	12	CATSEKNTEAFF	TGTGCCACCAGTGAGAAGAACACTGAAGCTTTCTTT
TRBV6-5	TRBJ2-7	many	TRBD2	18	CASSLRGLAGGPTHEQYF	TGTGCCAGCAGCCTTCGGGGACTAGCGGGAGGGCCAACGCACGAGCAGTACTTC
TRBV10-3	TRBJ2-3	NA	NA	13	CAISEATADTQYF	TGTGCCATCAGTGAGGCGACGGCAGATACGCAGTATTTT
TRBV6-1	TRBJ1-1	medium-sized	NA	11	CAGGQNTEAFF	TGTGCCGGGGGACAGAACACTGAAGCTTTCTTT
TRBV3-1	TRBJ2-1	many	TRBD1	18	CASSSRAGGPISYNEQFF	TGTGCCAGCAGCTCCAGAGCAGGGGGCCCCATCTCCTACAATGAGCAGTTCTTC
TRBV20-1	TRBJ1-1	few	NA	14	CSARQGNMNTEAFF	TGCAGTGCTAGACAGGGAAACATGAACACTGAAGCTTTCTTT
TRBV18	TRBJ2-4	many	NA	12	CASSTGTYIQYF	TGTGCCAGCTCCACGGGGACTTACATTCAGTACTTC
TRBV29-1	TRBJ2-1	NA	TRBD2	14	CSVGGGSSYNEQFF	TGCAGCGTCGGGGGGGGAAGCTCCTACAATGAGCAGTTCTTC
TRBV24-1	TRBJ2-3	few	NA	14	CATSGGLSTDTQYF	TGTGCCACCAGTGGGGGGTTAAGCACAGATACGCAGTATTTT
TRBV9	TRBJ2-1	many	NA	11	CASGQYNEQFF	TGTGCCAGCGGACAATACAATGAGCAGTTCTTC
TRBV20-1	TRBJ1-1	few	NA	14	CSARPYLMNTEAFF	TGCAGTGCTAGGCCTTACCTTATGAACACTGAAGCTTTCTTT
TRBV7-2	TRBJ2-5	many	NA	13	CASSLQVTRTQYF	TGTGCCAGCAGCTTACAGGTCACTAGGACCCAGTACTTC
TRBV11-2	TRBJ1-5	NA	NA	15	CASSLAPGSNQPQHF	TGTGCCAGCAGCTTAGCCCCGGGCAGCAATCAGCCCCAGCATTTT
TRBV6-2/TRBV6-3	TRBJ1-1	NA	NA	12	CASTGQDPEAFF	TGTGCCAGCACTGGGCAGGACCCTGAAGCTTTCTTT
TRBV28	TRBJ1-1	NA	NA	14	CASSSGGLRTEAFF	TGTGCCAGCAGTTCCGGGGGTCTGAGGACTGAAGCTTTCTTT
TRBV7-9	TRBJ2-5	NA	NA	12	CASQRGEETQYF	TGTGCCAGCCAGAGAGGGGAAGAGACCCAGTACTTC
TRBV29-1	TRBJ2-7	many	TRBD2	13	CSAGTSGSYEQYF	TGCAGCGCCGGGACTAGCGGATCCTACGAGCAGTACTTC
TRBV24-1	TRBJ1-5	few	NA	14	CATSKGGQNQPQHF	TGTGCCACCAGTAAGGGGGGACAAAATCAGCCCCAGCATTTT
TRBV2	TRBJ2-3	NA	TRBD2	15	CASREGLAGAVTQYF	TGTGCCAGCAGGGAAGGACTAGCGGGAGCTGTTACGCAGTATTTT
TRBV27	TRBJ2-7	many	NA	14	CASSTRGRGDEQYF	TGTGCCAGCAGTACACGGGGGAGAGGCGACGAGCAGTACTTC
TRBV12-3/TRBV12-4	TRBJ1-4	NA	NA	15	CASSLGSSSNEKLFF	TGTGCCAGCAGTTTAGGTTCCTCATCTAATGAAAAACTGTTTTTT
TRBV9	TRBJ2-3	few	NA	14	CASSVWGSTDTQYF	TGTGCCAGCAGCGTATGGGGTAGCACAGATACGCAGTATTTT
TRBV2	TRBJ1-6	few	TRBD1	14	CASSGYQGVSPLHF	TGTGCCAGCAGTGGTTACCAGGGGGTTTCACCCCTCCACTTT
TRBV7-8	TRBJ1-2	NA	NA	14	CASSLALTSDGYTF	TGTGCCAGCAGCTTAGCGCTGACTTCCGATGGCTACACCTTC
TRBV6-1	TRBJ2-5	NA	NA	14	CASSQNWGEETQYF	TGTGCCAGCAGCCAAAACTGGGGAGAAGAGACCCAGTACTTC
TRBV5-1	TRBJ2-5	NA	NA	13	CASSLQGKETQYF	TGCGCCAGCAGCTTACAGGGTAAAGAGACCCAGTACTTC
TRBV5-6	TRBJ1-3	few	NA	15	CASSFFGEGRDTIYF	TGTGCCAGCAGCTTCTTCGGGGAGGGGAGAGACACCATATATTTT
TRBV2	TRBJ2-1	NA	NA	16	CASSESGRGLRNEQFF	TGTGCCAGCAGTGAATCTGGCAGGGGTTTAAGGAATGAGCAGTTCTTC
TRBV7-9	TRBJ1-4	few	NA	17	CASSLIVGGTANEKLFF	TGTGCCAGCAGCTTAATTGTAGGGGGAACGGCTAATGAAAAACTGTTTTTT
TRBV5-6	TRBJ2-3	many	NA	14	CASNLGRGMNTQYF	TGTGCCAGCAATCTCGGCCGAGGCATGAATACGCAGTATTTT
TRBV28	TRBJ2-1	few	NA	12	CASRTQYNEQFF	TGTGCCAGCCGGACGCAGTACAATGAGCAGTTCTTC
TRBV5-1	TRBJ2-6	NA	NA	16	CASSLGQGAGANVLTF	TGCGCCAGCAGCTTGGGGCAGGGAGCCGGGGCCAACGTCCTGACTTTC
TRBV5-1	TRBJ2-3	few	TRBD1	15	CASSFTGQPGDTQYF	TGCGCCAGCAGCTTCACGGGACAGCCGGGGGATACGCAGTATTTT
TRBV7-9	TRBJ1-1	NA	NA	15	CASSLALLGDTEAFF	TGTGCCAGCAGCTTAGCCCTGTTAGGGGACACTGAAGCTTTCTTT
TRBV6-2/TRBV6-3	TRBJ1-2	many	NA	11	CASSYSYGYTF	TGTGCCAGCAGTTACAGCTATGGCTACACCTTC
TRBV15	TRBJ2-5	NA	TRBD2	15	CATSILGRARETQYF	TGTGCCACCAGCATCCTGGGGAGGGCGAGAGAGACCCAGTACTTC
TRBV29-1	TRBJ1-2	many	TRBD1	14	CSVAGEGAIYGYTF	TGCAGCGTTGCGGGGGAGGGGGCTATTTATGGCTACACCTTC
TRBV7-2	TRBJ2-1	NA	TRBD2	16	CASSLNGIAGYNEQFF	TGTGCCAGCAGCTTAAATGGGATAGCGGGGTACAATGAGCAGTTCTTC
TRBV30	TRBJ1-5	many	TRBD1	15	CAWSTGQGGNQPQHF	TGTGCCTGGAGTACCGGACAGGGGGGCAATCAGCCCCAGCATTTT